The sequence of this TCR beta chain was determined in a study of shared clonotypes between healthy human individuals (dated by TCRdb to the early 2020s). Context from the whole study: The cohort comprised a couple of women and a few men aged 18 to 49 years. For each donor, CD4 naive and CD4 memory were each given three plates, CD8 naive was given two plates, and CD8 memory was given one plate. To increase sequencing depth and limit assay-specific biases, different laboratories used diverse techniques to prepare libraries and sequence TCR repertoires. Each donor's leukapheresis produced roughly between about 0.85 and 10 billion PBMCs. Blood TCR repertoires of about five healthy adults were deeply sequenced to estimate repertoire size and the extent of clonotype sharing between individuals. Results and caveats for the whole study, not just this receptor: Sampling was restricted to blood, and TCR repertoires in tissues likely differ from the TCR repertoires found in blood. The small number of donors limited the genetic and exposure-history diversity represented. Compared with non-shared clonotypes, clonotypes shared by all four sorted-subset donors had higher generation probabilities. Naive subsets generally had larger estimated clonotype richness than memory subsets did. Across a few donors, roughly 5.1% of naive CD4, 3% to 4% of naive CD8, 2% to 2.5% of memory CD4, and approximately 0.4% of memory CD8 clonotypes were shared. Pairwise subsampling led to the expectation that sequencing depth would affect the degree of clonotype sharing among donors. Incomplete sequencing was indicated by rarefaction of sorted-subset datasets, despite the large sequencing depth.

As regards this clone: The target of this receptor is not known. Qualities for individual bases were not recorded, and no much larger clone is one base off.

The donors were healthy, HIV-negative adults with no recently reported acute infections or vaccinations. All donors were Caucasian adults living in Nashville, Tennessee, USA. CD4+ T cells were enriched through magnetic negative selection, after which naive cells were positively selected on CD45RA and the remaining negative fraction served as the memory subset. Blood was obtained by leukapheresis, after which PBMCs were separated by Ficoll-Histopaque density gradient centrifugation and cryopreserved in liquid nitrogen vapor phase. Analytical flow cytometry was used to check the purity and quantity of every magnetically sorted T cell population. Genomic DNA was isolated from every sorted fraction and measured by UV absorbance on a Nanodrop 2000c. CDR1 and CDR2 were assigned from the germline V gene as MDHEN and SYDVKM. The cysteine opens and the phenylalanine closes a CDR3 of 17 amino acids. The entry retains the CDR3 DNA only, 51 bases that are in frame from base 1. The V end gives up 3 bases and the J end 1 base, leaving 11 bases in the junction not matched to a gene.

TCR CDR3 regions were amplified from genomic DNA by multiplex PCR using the deep immunoSEQ assay. Extracted genomic DNA from each cell subset was spread evenly across all wells of several immunoSEQ 96-well plates, with each plate serving as a replicate. For sorted subsets, about 200 ng genomic DNA, equal to some 30,000 T cell genomes, was loaded into each replicate PCR. Purified libraries were quantified with a Qubit 3.0 fluorometer, sized on a Bioanalyzer 2100, and re-quantified with the KAPA Library Quantification kit. Every immunoSEQ 96-well plate was sequenced on a dedicated single-read 150-cycle Illumina NextSeq 550 flow cell. Processing in the source paper ran as follows. Because only junctional sequences without quality scores were contained in the immunoSEQ output, filtering matching that applied to full-length reads could not be performed. Sequences were annotated with PyIR, a Python wrapper for IgBLAST v1.9, and V/J genes and CDR3 were assigned using IMGT germline references. Reads were removed for weak V/J assignments (E-value above 1e-6), missing CDR3, stop codons, out-of-frame junctions, or ambiguous translated residues. A V3J clonotype was defined by an identical inferred V gene, J gene, and CDR3 amino acid sequence. Percentage overlap between repertoires was computed as shared unique clonotypes divided by the size of the smaller repertoire. Three approaches were used to assess repertoire richness: RTK rarefaction, the Chao1 estimator, and Recon v2.1 estimates of unobserved clonotypes. Generation probabilities were computed with OLGA for all TCRbeta clonotypes obtained by the gDNA method from a handful of donors. Imported from immuneACCESS, the table was reduced by TCRdb to in-frame sequences with V and J called. These copies leave out some clones; in studies compared against another copy, an unresolved V gene accounts for under half, and the cause of the remainder is not known. The V and J calls and the clone size are those of that table, but D and trimming were determined from the DNA. The sample contains under 650,000 clones, almost 97% of them found a single time. Of the sample, roughly 0.06% falls within the top ten clones.

The receptor comes from a woman in her 30s in good health. Sequenced input: naive CD4+ T cells sorted from blood. Taken with the paper, the label for cell subset or site translates to: CD45RA+ positively selected. The chain links TRBV28 with TRBJ2-7, with 8 bases matching TRBD1. The CDR3: CASSLGGTRQGSYEQYF. The DNA sequence reads TGTGCCAGCAGTTTGGGGGGAACTAGACAGGGGTCCTACGAGCAGTACTTC.